This T cell receptor (beta chain) was identified in a study of blood T cell repertoires in COVID-19. Turning to the study itself: Specimens from acute and convalescent COVID-19 originated in the United States, Italy and Spain.

Methods used by the authors: Reference gene primer amplification in the assay estimated nucleated cell counts. TCRdb keeps only in-frame clones here, not all; method: immunoSEQ multiplex PCR. V and J calls and clone size are copied from that table; D and trimming were computed from the DNA. The profile shows tens of thousands of clones, around 90% of them singletons. Source material: peripheral blood. This receptor was identified in a human donor in a cohort sampled during active COVID-19.

CDR3 in DNA: TGTGCCAGCAGTTACTCACTACCGGCGGGCCAGCCCCAGCATTTT. Its protein is CASSYSLPAGQPQHF. This chain uses TRBV6-2 or TRBV6-3 with TRBJ1-5; D gene uncertain. Germline V lookup: CDR1 MNHEY, CDR2 SVGEGT. This CDR3 contains 15 residues. Between the trimmed V and J ends, which lost 0 bases and 7 bases, there was a span of 13 bases.